The source of this T cell receptor beta chain is a study of blood T cell repertoires in COVID-19. Across the whole study: Material from acute and convalescent COVID-19 was sourced from the United States, Italy and Spain.

The data were produced by immunoSEQ multiplex PCR, yet TCRdb's version contains in-frame clones alone and is incomplete. The repertoire holds some 240,000 clones, approximately 80% seen once, with 13% in the top ten. With 0 bases clipped from V and 3 bases from J, the junction kept 4 bases outside the gene matches. This CDR3 spans 15 amino acids. Germline V gene lookup returns CDR1 SGDLS and CDR2 YYNGEE. Sequenced input: peripheral blood. The chain uses TRBV9 and TRBJ2-5, with 8 positions matching TRBD2. This TCR was sampled from a human donor in a cohort sampled during active COVID-19. The CDR3 DNA reads as TGTGCCAGCAGCGTAGCGGGGGGGGCTGAAGAGACCCAGTACTTC. Its translation: CASSVAGGAEETQYF.